This T cell receptor beta chain was documented in a study of cytomegalovirus exposure and HLA in healthy donors. General study points: An ancestry cluster, one associated with Asian ancestry, reportedly showed fewer N-insertions than the approximately 650-donor mean in a later analysis.

Looked up from germline, CDR1 is SGHRS and CDR2 is YFSETQ. The V gene end was trimmed by 3 bases and the J gene end by 1 base; junction bases not matched to a gene: 15. The CDR3 is 20 residues long. A remark on this clone: Its antigen remains unidentified.

The study ran its PCR with 60 Vbeta and 13 Jbeta primers. Assay: immunoSEQ multiplex PCR; the TCRdb copy retains only in-frame clones and omits some. Of some 90,000 clones listed, roughly 67% were seen once; the top ten hold 5.9%. The specimen sequenced was PBMCs. This sequence joins TRBV5-1 and TRBJ2-1; 11 bases fit TRBD2. The receptor was derived from a boy aged 10-17 years in good health and CMV-seropositive. The CDR3 spells CASSWPPTTSGSVSYNEQFF. In nucleotides, the CDR3 is TGCGCCAGCAGCTGGCCCCCCACAACTAGCGGGAGTGTGTCCTACAATGAGCAGTTCTTC.